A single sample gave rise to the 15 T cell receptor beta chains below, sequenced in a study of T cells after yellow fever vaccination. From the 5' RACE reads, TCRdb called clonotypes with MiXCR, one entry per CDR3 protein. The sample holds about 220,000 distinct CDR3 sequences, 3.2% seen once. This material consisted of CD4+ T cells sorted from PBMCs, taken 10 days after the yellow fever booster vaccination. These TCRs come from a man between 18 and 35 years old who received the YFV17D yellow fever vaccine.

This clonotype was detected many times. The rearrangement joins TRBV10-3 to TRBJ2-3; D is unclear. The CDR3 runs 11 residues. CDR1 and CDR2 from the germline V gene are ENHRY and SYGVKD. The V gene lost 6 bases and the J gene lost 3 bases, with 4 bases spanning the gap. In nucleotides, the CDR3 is TGTGCCATCAGGGCAACAGATACGCAGTATTTT. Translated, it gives CAIRATDTQYF.

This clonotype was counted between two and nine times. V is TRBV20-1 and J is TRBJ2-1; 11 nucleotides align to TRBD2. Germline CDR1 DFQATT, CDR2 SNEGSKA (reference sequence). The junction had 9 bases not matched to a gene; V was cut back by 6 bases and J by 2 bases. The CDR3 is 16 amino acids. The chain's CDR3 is CSAEGSGGVTYNEQFF. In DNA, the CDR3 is TGCAGTGCCGAGGGTAGCGGGGGGGTAACCTACAATGAGCAGTTCTTC.

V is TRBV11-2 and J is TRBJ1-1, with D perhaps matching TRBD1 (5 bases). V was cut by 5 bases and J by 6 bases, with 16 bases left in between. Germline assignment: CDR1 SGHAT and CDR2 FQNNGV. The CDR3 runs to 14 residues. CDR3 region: CASSKNQGQAEAFF. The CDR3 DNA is TGTGCCAGCAGCAAAAATCAGGGCCAGGCTGAAGCTTTCTTT.

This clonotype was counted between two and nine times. CDR3 region: CASSPSTGKNTEAFF. DNA for the CDR3: TGTGCCAGCAGCCCCTCAACAGGGAAGAACACTGAAGCTTTCTTT. This sequence joins TRBV11-2 and TRBJ1-1; TRBD1 might be the D (6 bases). Germline V gene data show CDR1 as SGHAT and CDR2 as FQNNGV. V was cut by 5 bases and J by 1 base, with 14 bases left in between. This CDR3 is built from 15 residues.

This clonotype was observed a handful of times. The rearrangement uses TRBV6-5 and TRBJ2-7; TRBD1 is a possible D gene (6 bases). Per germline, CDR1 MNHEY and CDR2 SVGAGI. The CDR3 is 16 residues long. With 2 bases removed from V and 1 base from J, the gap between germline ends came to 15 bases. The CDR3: CASSYAPGHPSYEQYF. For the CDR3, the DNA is TGTGCCAGCAGTTACGCCCCGGGACATCCGTCCTACGAGCAGTACTTC.

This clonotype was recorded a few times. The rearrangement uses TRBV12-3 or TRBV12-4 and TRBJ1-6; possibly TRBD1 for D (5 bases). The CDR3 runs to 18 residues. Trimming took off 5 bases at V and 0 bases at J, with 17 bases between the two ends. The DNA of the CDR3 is TGTGCCAGCAGTCATAGCCACCAGGGCTTCTCCTATAATTCACCCCTCCACTTT. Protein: CASSHSHQGFSYNSPLHF.

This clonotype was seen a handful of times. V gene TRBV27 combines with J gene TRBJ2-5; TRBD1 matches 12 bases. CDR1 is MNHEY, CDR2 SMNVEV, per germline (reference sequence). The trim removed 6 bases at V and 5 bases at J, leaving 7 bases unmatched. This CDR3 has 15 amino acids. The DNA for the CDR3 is TGTGCCAGCAGCAACCGGGACAGGGGGCTGGAGACCCAGTACTTC. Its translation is CASSNRDRGLETQYF.

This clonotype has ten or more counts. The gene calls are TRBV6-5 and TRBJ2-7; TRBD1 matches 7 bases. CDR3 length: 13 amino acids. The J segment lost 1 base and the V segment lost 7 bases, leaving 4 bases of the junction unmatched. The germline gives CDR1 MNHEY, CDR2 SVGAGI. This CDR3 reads CASKDRTSYEQYF. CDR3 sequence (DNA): TGTGCCAGCAAGGACAGGACATCCTACGAGCAGTACTTC.

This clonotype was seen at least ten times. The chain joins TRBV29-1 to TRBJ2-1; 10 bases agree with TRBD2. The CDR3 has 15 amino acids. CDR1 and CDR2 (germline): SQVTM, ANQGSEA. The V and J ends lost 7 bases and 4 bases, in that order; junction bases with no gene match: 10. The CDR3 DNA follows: TGCAGCGAAGCCCCTGCTAGCGGGGGATACAATGAGCAGTTCTTC. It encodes CSEAPASGGYNEQFF.

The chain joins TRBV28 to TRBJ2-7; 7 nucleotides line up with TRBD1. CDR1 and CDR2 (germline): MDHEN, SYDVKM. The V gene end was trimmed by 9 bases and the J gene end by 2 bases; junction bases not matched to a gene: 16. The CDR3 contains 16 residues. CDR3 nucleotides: TGTGCCAGACTTCAGGGGGACAGTCCCATAGCCTACGAGCAGTACGTC. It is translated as CARLQGDSPIAYEQYV.

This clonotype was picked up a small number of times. The CDR3 here is CASSLSRPQDTQYF. The DNA of the CDR3 is TGTGCCAGCAGTTTATCGCGACCGCAGGATACGCAGTATTTT. The chain couples TRBV27 to TRBJ2-3, with D uncertain. The CDR3 totals 14 residues. The germline V gene has CDR1 MNHEY and CDR2 SMNVEV (reference sequence). Trimming removed 0 bases from V and 6 bases from J, with 10 bases in between.

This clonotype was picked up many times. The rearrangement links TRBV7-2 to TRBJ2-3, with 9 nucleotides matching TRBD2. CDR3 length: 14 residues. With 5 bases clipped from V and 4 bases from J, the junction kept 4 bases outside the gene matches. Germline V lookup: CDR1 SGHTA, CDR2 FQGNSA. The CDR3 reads CASSLQRGADTQYF. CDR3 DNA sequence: TGTGCCAGCAGCCTACAGCGGGGGGCAGATACGCAGTATTTT.

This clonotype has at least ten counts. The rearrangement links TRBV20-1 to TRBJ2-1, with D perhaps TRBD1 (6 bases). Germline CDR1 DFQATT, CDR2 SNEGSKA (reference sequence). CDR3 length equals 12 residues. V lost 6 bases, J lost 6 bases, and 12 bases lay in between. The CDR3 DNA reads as TGCAGTGCCTCTGGGGACATCAATGAGCAGTTCTTC. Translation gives CSASGDINEQFF.

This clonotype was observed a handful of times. Written as DNA, the CDR3 is TGTGCCAGCAGTGAAGAAGGGGGGGTCGGTACAGCTTTCTTT. Translating gives CASSEEGGVGTAFF. The rearrangement uses TRBV6-1 and TRBJ1-1; maybe TRBD1 (6 bases). Trimming cost V 1 base and J 10 bases, with 16 bases left between them. Germline lookup yields CDR1 MNHNS and CDR2 SASEGT. This CDR3 region has 14 residues.

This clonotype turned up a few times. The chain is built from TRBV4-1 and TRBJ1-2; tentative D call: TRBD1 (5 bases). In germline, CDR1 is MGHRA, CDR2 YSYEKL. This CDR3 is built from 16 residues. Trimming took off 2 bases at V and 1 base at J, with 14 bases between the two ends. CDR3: CASSQYRQRGNYGYTF. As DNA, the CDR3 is TGCGCCAGCAGCCAATACAGACAGCGCGGTAACTATGGCTACACCTTC.